Listed here is a single T cell receptor (beta chain). These data come from a study of blood T cell repertoires in COVID-19. Across the whole study: COVID-19 samples from acute and convalescent phases originated in the United States, Italy and Spain. The analysed material was cDNA or gDNA that came from T cells, B-cell-depleted T cells, or PBMCs.

As handled by the study authors: Amplified reference gene primers provided the basis for estimating nucleated cell counts. TCRdb's copy holds only in-frame clones and misses some; the assay was immunoSEQ multiplex PCR. For V, J and clone size, that table is used; D and trimming come from the DNA. This repertoire shows 95,000 to 120,000 clones, roughly 85% found once; its top ten account for around 5.5%. Germline V gene lookup returns CDR1 MNHEY and CDR2 SVGEGT. V was clipped by 0 bases and J by 1 base; unmatched bases: 8. The CDR3 runs 18 residues. Seattle-derived patients entered the study during active infection and were followed longitudinally.

The receptor comes from a woman aged 60-70 years with COVID-19, enrolled during active disease. The chain combines TRBV6-2 or TRBV6-3 with TRBJ1-1; the match to TRBD1 covers 10 bases. The sample taken for sequencing was peripheral blood. Here the CDR3 reads CASSYSPRDRGENTEAFF. The CDR3 nucleotides read TGTGCCAGCAGTTACTCACCGCGGGACAGGGGAGAGAACACTGAAGCTTTCTTT.